Each of the 28 T cell receptor beta chains below was sequenced from the same sample in a study of shared clonotypes between healthy human individuals (dated by TCRdb to about 2020). Receptor libraries were prepared by the immunoSEQ multiplex PCR assay. TCRdb stores this immuneACCESS table with in-frame sequences only. Part of the clones is absent; in the studies checked, under half of the shortfall reflects unresolved V genes, and no reason is known for the rest. The sample table lists 2 million to 2.5 million clones, just under 95% of them with a count of one. The ten largest clonotypes hold around 0.4% of the sample. The specimen sequenced was naive CD4+ T cells from PBMCs. The cell subset or site label corresponds to: CD45RA+ positively selected. These receptors all come from a man aged 18 to 30 in good health. Some clones in this sample may be carry-over from other donors' samples.

With respect to this clone: The identical CDR3 is also encoded by other nucleotide sequences in the sample. The chain joins TRBV28 to TRBJ1-2; D uncertain. V lost 3 bases and J lost 2, with 4 bases in between. The CDR3 is made up of 12 amino acids. CDR1 is MDHEN, CDR2 SYDVKM, per germline. CDR3: CASSFSNYGYTF. CDR3 coding DNA: TGTGCCAGCAGTTTCTCCAACTATGGCTACACCTTC.

The chain joins TRBV10-2 to TRBJ2-7, with D perhaps matching TRBD1 (6 bases). The CDR3 has 14 amino acids. Trimming removed 2 bases at V and 6 bases at J, with 14 bases between. Germline V gene data show CDR1 as WSHSY and CDR2 as SAAADI. CDR3 in amino acids: CASSEQGPVVEQYF. CDR3 DNA sequence: TGCGCCAGCAGTGAGCAGGGGCCCGTCGTCGAGCAGTACTTC.

This sequence joins TRBV20-1 and TRBJ1-2; TRBD1 is a possible D gene (5 bases). Germline V gene data show CDR1 as DFQATT and CDR2 as SNEGSKA (reference sequence). This CDR3 is 11 amino acids long. CDR3 in DNA: TGCAGCACCGGGGGGGACTATGGCTACACCTTC. Protein sequence: CSTGGDYGYTF.

The chain couples TRBV5-1 to TRBJ2-1; D possibly corresponds to TRBD2 (5 bases). The V gene lost 4 bases and the J gene lost 3 bases, with 17 bases spanning the gap. This CDR3 spans 16 amino acids. Looked up from germline, CDR1 is SGHRS and CDR2 is YFSETQ. The CDR3 nucleotides are TGCGCCAGCAGCCGAGGGTCCCCGGACGGCTACAATGAGCAGTTCTTC. Its protein product is CASSRGSPDGYNEQFF.

The rearrangement uses TRBV27 and TRBJ2-2; D possibly corresponds to TRBD1 (6 bases). The germline V and J ends were trimmed by 1 base and 2 bases, with 14 bases remaining between them. The CDR3 contains 17 residues. CDR1 is MNHEY, CDR2 SMNVEV, per germline (reference sequence). CDR3 DNA sequence: TGTGCCAGCAGTTTATTCAGACCCGGGACAAACACCGGGGAGCTGTTTTTT. Translated, it gives CASSLFRPGTNTGELFF.

The J gene is TRBJ2-7, the V gene TRBV7-2, with 12 bases fitting TRBD2. The V gene's germline CDR1 is SGHTA and CDR2 FQGNSA. Losses at the gene ends were 6 bases for V and 4 bases for J; bases not matched to a gene: 7. The CDR3 covers 15 residues. The CDR3 region has the DNA TGTGCCAGCAGATCTAGACTAGCGGGAGCTTACGAGCAGTACTTC. It encodes CASRSRLAGAYEQYF.

DNA for the CDR3: TGTGCCAGCAGCTTAGTAGGGCCCCATGCCGACTATGGCTACACCTTC. Translation gives CASSLVGPHADYGYTF. The gene calls are TRBV7-9 and TRBJ1-2; D is unresolved. CDR3 length equals 16 residues. V was pared by 1 base and J by 3 bases, with 15 bases between. The germline CDR1 and CDR2 sequences are SEHNR and FQNEAQ (reference sequence). Full variable domain (missing parts from reference TRBV7-9 and TRBJ1-2): DTGVSQNPRHKITKRGQNVTFRCDPISEHNRLYWYRQTLGQGPEFLTYFQNEAQLEKSRLLSDRFSAERPKGSFSTLEIQRTEQGDSAMYLCASSLVGPHADYGYTFGSGTRLTVV.

The rearrangement links TRBV5-1 to TRBJ2-5; 7 positions agree with TRBD2. Looked up from germline, CDR1 is SGHRS and CDR2 is YFSETQ. This CDR3 has 16 residues. Germline trimming cut 0 bases from V and 2 bases from J; bases unmatched to any gene: 7. DNA of the CDR3: TGCGCCAGCAGCTTGGCTGCTAGCGGCTTACAAGAGACCCAGTACTTC. It codes for CASSLAASGLQETQYF.

The chain recombines TRBV27 with TRBJ1-2; a possible D gene is TRBD1 (5 bases). CDR3 size: 14 residues. The V and J ends lost 5 bases and 5 bases respectively, with 15 bases between them. CDR1 MNHEY and CDR2 SMNVEV come from the germline V gene (reference sequence). The CDR3: CASSPAGSWYGYTF. Written as DNA, the CDR3 is TGTGCCAGCAGTCCCGCAGGGTCTTGGTATGGCTACACCTTC.

Remarks on this clone: The same CDR3 also results from other DNA sequences found in this sample. This chain links TRBV28 with TRBJ2-7, with 10 bases matching TRBD1. The germline V gene encodes CDR1 MDHEN and CDR2 SYDVKM. The CDR3 extends over 14 amino acids. V lost 5 bases, J lost 6 bases, and 7 bases stayed unmatched. The CDR3 here is CASSPRDRGSEQYF. The CDR3 DNA is TGTGCCAGCAGTCCGCGGGACAGGGGTAGCGAGCAGTACTTC.

Of note for this clone: The same CDR3 can be traced to other DNA sequences in this sample. This chain links TRBV5-1 with TRBJ1-1; tentatively, D is TRBD1 (5 bases). The V end was cut by 4 bases, the J end by 2 bases, with 12 bases between. The length of the CDR3 is 14 residues. Germline lookup yields CDR1 SGHRS and CDR2 YFSETQ. The CDR3 DNA follows: TGCGCCAGCAGCGTTGACAGAGCCAACACTGAAGCTTTCTTT. Its protein is CASSVDRANTEAFF.

The count of this clone is one. J is TRBJ2-1 and V is TRBV16; 7 bases are a match to TRBD1. The CDR3 is 15 residues long. Germline V gives CDR1 KGHSY, CDR2 FQNENV. V gave up 5 bases and J gave up 2 bases; unmatched junction bases: 6. The CDR3 region is CASSLDRPPYNEQFF. Written as DNA, the CDR3 is TGTGCCAGCAGCTTGGACAGGCCCCCCTACAATGAGCAGTTCTTC.

The J gene is TRBJ2-1, the V gene TRBV7-6; 11 bases agree with TRBD1. This CDR3 has 17 residues. The V gene end was trimmed by 5 bases and the J gene end by 8 bases; junction bases not matched to a gene: 14. CDR1 and CDR2 (germline): SGHVS, FNYEAQ. The CDR3 here is CASSTPRTGGFGYEQFF. The CDR3 DNA sequence: TGTGCCAGCAGCACCCCCCGGACAGGGGGCTTTGGGTATGAGCAGTTCTTC.

V and J are TRBV29-1 and TRBJ2-7, with D unresolved. The CDR3 runs 15 residues. Per germline, CDR1 SQVTM and CDR2 ANQGSEA. The ends were cut back, 5 bases at V and 0 bases at J, with 17 bases in the middle. Here the CDR3 DNA reads TGCAGCGTTAGGAGTAGGAACCCCAGCTCCTACGAGCAGTACTTC. This translates into CSVRSRNPSSYEQYF.

The gene calls are TRBV9 and TRBJ2-3; D unresolved. The CDR3 runs 12 residues. Germline V gene data show CDR1 as SGDLS and CDR2 as YYNGEE. Trimming removed 7 bases from V and 0 bases from J, with 6 bases in between. The CDR3: CASSRSTDTQYF. The CDR3 region has the DNA TGTGCCAGCTCCCGCAGCACAGATACGCAGTATTTT.

The chain combines TRBV30 with TRBJ2-1; 15 bases map to TRBD2. Germline lookup yields CDR1 GTSNPN and CDR2 SVGIG (reference sequence). The CDR3 runs 16 residues. The V segment lost 0 bases and the J segment 9 bases; nucleotides outside the gene matches: 6. The CDR3 region is CAWSVHGTSGGFEQFF. The DNA of the CDR3 is TGTGCCTGGAGTGTACATGGGACTAGCGGGGGGTTTGAGCAGTTCTTC.

This clone was recorded once. This chain joins TRBV6-6 and TRBJ1-3; 7 bases match TRBD1. CDR1 MNHNY and CDR2 SVGAGI come from the germline V gene (reference sequence). This CDR3 spans 15 amino acids. The V gene end was trimmed by 2 bases and the J gene end by 2 bases; junction bases not matched to a gene: 3. The CDR3 sequence is CASSYRQGPGNTIYF. The CDR3, as DNA: TGTGCCAGCAGTTACCGACAGGGTCCTGGAAACACCATATATTTT.

This sequence joins TRBV5-1 and TRBJ2-3, with no clear D. V lost 0 bases to trimming and J lost 1 base, with 12 bases between them. Germline CDR1 is SGHRS and CDR2 is YFSETQ. This CDR3 region has 16 residues. The CDR3 DNA reads TGCGCCAGCAGCTTGGACCCCGGGTTCGGCACAGATACGCAGTATTTT. This translates into CASSLDPGFGTDTQYF. Together with reference TRBV5-1 and TRBJ2-3, the CDR3 gives the full variable domain: KAGVTQTPRYLIKTRGQQVTLSCSPISGHRSVSWYQQTPGQGLQFLFEYFSETQRNKGNFPGRFSGRQFSNSRSEMNVSTLELGDSALYLCASSLDPGFGTDTQYFGPGTRLTVL.

The CDR3 nucleotides are TGTGCCAGCAGCCAGGCCGGGACTCTTCCCTACGAGCAGTACTTC. Translated: CASSQAGTLPYEQYF. This chain joins TRBV4-2 and TRBJ2-7, with D possibly matching TRBD2 (6 bases). This CDR3 contains 15 residues. The V end was cut by 3 bases, the J end by 2 bases, with 14 bases between. Germline-derived CDR1 and CDR2 are LGHNA and YNFKEQ.

The V and J genes are TRBV10-3 and TRBJ1-6; 9 nucleotides align to TRBD1. The germline gives CDR1 ENHRY, CDR2 SYGVKD. The CDR3 extends over 12 amino acids. J lost 16 bases, V lost 7 bases, and 8 bases had no gene match. CDR3 nucleotide sequence: TGTGCCATCAACACGGGACAGGGATTACTCCACTTT. Its translation is CAINTGQGLLHF.

The chain couples TRBV10-3 to TRBJ1-5; D might be TRBD1 (5 bases). Germline V lookup: CDR1 ENHRY, CDR2 SYGVKD. Trimming removed 8 bases from V and 2 bases from J, with 13 bases in between. The CDR3 has 14 amino acids. The CDR3 spells CAIGTSGRNQPQHF. In DNA form, the CDR3 reads TGTGCCATCGGGACTTCTGGGCGCAATCAGCCCCAGCATTTT.

This chain connects TRBV5-1 to TRBJ2-1; D not certain. Germline V gene sequence: CDR1 SGHRS, CDR2 YFSETQ. The germline V and J ends were trimmed by 0 bases and 5 bases, with 6 bases remaining between them. This CDR3 is built from 13 residues. The CDR3 is CASSLAVDNEQFF. CDR3 DNA: TGCGCCAGCAGCTTGGCCGTCGACAATGAGCAGTTCTTC.

The rearrangement links TRBV2 to TRBJ1-6, with 10 nucleotides matching TRBD1. This CDR3 comprises 15 residues. J gave up 4 bases and V 6 bases, and 3 bases lay outside the gene matches. The germline gives CDR1 SNHLY, CDR2 FYNNEI. CDR3: CASSGTGDYNSPLHF. CDR3 DNA sequence: TGTGCCAGCAGCGGGACAGGGGATTATAATTCACCCCTCCACTTT.

The chain couples TRBV10-1 to TRBJ2-1, with D tentatively TRBD2 (6 bases). V was shortened by 10 bases and J by 0 bases, with 19 bases between the two germline ends. The CDR3 spans 16 residues. CDR1 WNHNN and CDR2 SYGVQD come from the germline V gene (reference sequence). The DNA of the CDR3 is TGCGCCATCTGGGGAGGTATGATGCTCTCCTACAATGAGCAGTTCTTC. It translates to CAIWGGMMLSYNEQFF.

This chain connects TRBV15 to TRBJ2-6; no clear D gene. The ends were cut back, 1 base at V and 2 bases at J, with 6 bases in the middle. The CDR3 is made up of 15 amino acids. The germline CDR1 and CDR2 sequences are LNHNV and YYDKDF (reference sequence). CDR3 DNA: TGTGCCACCAGCAGAGGGCGTGCTGGGGCCAACGTCCTGACTTTC. Translating gives CATSRGRAGANVLTF.

This clone was detected only once. The genes are TRBV7-6 and TRBJ2-1; D may match TRBD1 or TRBD2 (5 bases each). Germline CDR1 SGHVS, CDR2 FNYEAQ. Trimming removed 6 bases from V and 10 bases from J, with 13 bases in between. The CDR3 spans 12 residues. DNA of the CDR3: TGTGCCAGCAGTGGGACCGTAGGGGAGCAGTTCTTC. It encodes CASSGTVGEQFF.

CDR3 residues: CASSSYLVGVGLYSNQPQHF. In DNA, the CDR3 is TGTGCCAGCAGCTCATATCTGGTCGGGGTGGGACTATATAGCAATCAGCCCCAGCATTTT. The V call is TRBV9, the J call TRBJ1-5, with D tentatively TRBD1 (5 bases). This CDR3 spans 20 amino acids. Germline V gene lookup returns CDR1 SGDLS and CDR2 YYNGEE. Deletions cut 4 bases from V and 0 bases from J, with 26 bases between. Looking up the rest from reference TRBV9 and TRBJ1-5 gives the full variable domain: DSGVTQTPKHLITATGQRVTLRCSPRSGDLSVYWYQQSLDQGLQFLIQYYNGEERAKGNILERFSAQQFPDLHSELNLSSLELGDSALYFCASSSYLVGVGLYSNQPQHFGDGTRLSIL.

Comments on this clone: Other DNA sequences in this sample translate to the same CDR3. V usage is TRBV10-3 and J usage is TRBJ2-5, with D possibly TRBD1 on 5 matching bases. The CDR3 spans 13 residues. Trimming left V 2 bases short and J 4 bases short, with 8 bases between. Germline V CDR1 and CDR2: ENHRY, SYGVKD. The CDR3 nucleotides read TGTGCCATCAGTGAGGGTCAGGGAGAGACCCAGTACTTC. This sequence encodes CAISEGQGETQYF.